Listed here are 21 T cell receptor beta chains from one sample, sequenced in a study of cytomegalovirus exposure and HLA in healthy donors. Use of 60 Vbeta and 13 Jbeta primers characterized the PCR. TCRdb's table, derived via immunoSEQ multiplex PCR, lists solely in-frame clones and lacks some. The table has 200,000 to 300,000 clones, about 83% seen once. Sequencing input: PBMCs. The receptors come from a woman in her forties in good health and CMV-seropositive.

The gene calls are TRBV2 and TRBJ2-4, with D perhaps TRBD2 (5 bases). V lost 5 bases and J 0 bases, leaving 17 bases between the germline ends. CDR1 SNHLY and CDR2 FYNNEI come from the germline V gene. The CDR3 contains 17 residues. Written as DNA, the CDR3 is TGTGCCAGCAGTCTACTAGGTCCCCAAGTAGCCAAAAACATTCAGTACTTC. This codes for CASSLLGPQVAKNIQYF.

This sequence joins TRBV28 and TRBJ2-3, with TRBD1 matching over 9 bases. With V trimmed by 4 bases and J by 3 bases, 8 bases remained unmatched. The CDR3 length is 16 residues. From germline, CDR1 is MDHEN and CDR2 SYDVKM. The CDR3 DNA follows: TGTGCCAGCAGTTCCCCCAGCGGGACAGGGACAGATACGCAGTATTTT. Translating it yields CASSSPSGTGTDTQYF.

The genes are TRBV9 and TRBJ2-2, with D unclear. The V end lost 0 bases, the J end lost 2 bases, and 8 bases lay between the germline ends. The CDR3 is 15 amino acids. Germline V gives CDR1 SGDLS, CDR2 YYNGEE. DNA of the CDR3: TGTGCCAGCAGCGTAGGCACTCTCAACACCGGGGAGCTGTTTTTT. Its translation is CASSVGTLNTGELFF.

This clone was recorded once. The chain couples TRBV6-5 to TRBJ2-7; 9 bases match TRBD2. The CDR3 is made up of 13 amino acids. The V gene's germline CDR1 is MNHEY and CDR2 SVGAGI. J lost 4 bases, V lost 4 bases, and 2 bases had no gene match. CDR3 protein: CASSSAGGYEQYF. CDR3 coding DNA: TGTGCCAGCAGTTCTGCGGGGGGGTACGAGCAGTACTTC.

The chain carries TRBV28 and TRBJ1-1; no clear D gene. Germline CDR1 and CDR2: MDHEN and SYDVKM. This CDR3 has 13 amino acids. The ends were cut back, 9 bases at V and 5 bases at J, with 16 bases in the middle. Here the CDR3 DNA reads TGTGCCAGTCTTCGAGGAGGAGGAACTGAAGCTTTCTTT. As protein: CASLRGGGTEAFF.

The J gene is TRBJ2-7, the V gene TRBV14; 7 positions agree with TRBD1. From germline, CDR1 is SGHDN and CDR2 FVKESK. This CDR3 region has 13 residues. V shed 4 bases, J shed 3 bases, and the junction held 3 bases outside the gene matches. CDR3 amino acids: CASSLDRVYEQYF. In nucleotides, the CDR3 is TGTGCCAGCAGCCTAGACAGGGTCTACGAGCAGTACTTC. Full variable domain (rest looked up from reference TRBV14 and TRBJ2-7): EAGVTQFPSHSVIEKGQTVTLRCDPISGHDNLYWYRRVMGKEIKFLLHFVKESKQDESGMPNNRFLAERTGGTYSTLKVQPAELEDSGVYFCASSLDRVYEQYFGPGTRLTVT.

The rearrangement uses TRBV7-7 and TRBJ2-6; 11 nucleotides match TRBD1. Germline loops: CDR1 SSHAT, CDR2 FNYEAQ (reference sequence). The CDR3 spans 17 residues. The V gene end was trimmed by 3 bases and the J gene end by 1 base; junction bases not matched to a gene: 2. In DNA, the CDR3 is TGTGCCAGCAGCTTCCGGGACAGGGGGTCTGGGGCCAACGTCCTGACTTTC. Translated, it gives CASSFRDRGSGANVLTF.

The chain recombines TRBV7-9 with TRBJ2-4, with a weak D call TRBD1 (6 bases). Looked up from germline, CDR1 is SEHNR and CDR2 is FQNEAQ (reference sequence). This CDR3 spans 16 amino acids. Trimming took 5 bases from V and 1 from J, leaving 15 bases between them. The CDR3 sequence: CASSARDKEAKNIQYF. The CDR3 bases are TGTGCCAGCAGCGCCCGGGACAAAGAGGCCAAAAACATTCAGTACTTC.

The rearrangement joins TRBV19 to TRBJ1-2, with D possibly matching TRBD1 (5 bases). CDR1 is LNHDA and CDR2 is SQIVND in the germline V gene (reference sequence). This CDR3 comprises 14 residues. The V end was cut by 3 bases, the J end by 4 bases, with 12 bases between. The CDR3 reads CASSMGGPFYGYTF. CDR3 coding DNA: TGTGCCAGTAGTATGGGGGGACCCTTCTATGGCTACACCTTC.

The V call is TRBV4-3, the J call TRBJ2-7; 12 nucleotides align to TRBD2. Germline values: CDR1 LGHNA, CDR2 YSLEER. Losses at the gene ends were 3 bases for V and 1 base for J; bases not matched to a gene: 7. The CDR3 extends over 17 amino acids. The CDR3 DNA sequence: TGCGCCAGCAGCCAGGAATATGGGACTAGCGGGTCCTACGAGCAGTACTTC. It is translated as CASSQEYGTSGSYEQYF.

The chain links TRBV27 to TRBJ2-1; 9 bases fit TRBD2. The CDR3 sequence is 14 residues long. Germline-derived CDR1 and CDR2 are MNHEY and SMNVEV (reference sequence). V lost 6 bases to trimming and J lost 4 bases; unmatched junction nucleotides: 4. CDR3 sequence: CASRLAGGYNEQFF. In DNA, the CDR3 is TGTGCCAGCAGACTAGCGGGTGGTTACAATGAGCAGTTCTTC.

The J gene is TRBJ2-5, the V gene TRBV5-6, with D perhaps matching TRBD1 (7 bases). Trimming pared 4 bases from V and 11 bases from J, leaving 21 bases between. The germline CDR1 and CDR2 sequences are SGHDT and YYEEEE. The CDR3 is made up of 14 amino acids. The CDR3 here is CASSPHLGGGEQYF. CDR3 coding DNA: TGTGCCAGCAGCCCTCACCTAGGGGGCGGGGAGCAGTACTTC.

This clone came up a few times. This chain links TRBV7-2 with TRBJ1-3; D possibly corresponds to TRBD1 (6 bases). The CDR3 consists of 16 residues. V lost 5 bases, J lost 0 bases, and 14 bases lay in between. Germline CDR1 SGHTA, CDR2 FQGNSA. CDR3 in DNA: TGTGCCAGCAGCCCTCAACAGGGAGCCTCTGGAAACACCATATATTTT. It translates to CASSPQQGASGNTIYF. Full variable domain (missing parts from reference TRBV7-2 and TRBJ1-3): GAGVSQSPSNKVTEKGKDVELRCDPISGHTALYWYRQSLGQGLEFLIYFQGNSAPDKSGLPSDRFSAERTGGSVSTLTIQRTQQEDSAVYLCASSPQQGASGNTIYFGEGSWLTVV.

The table lists this clone with a count of one. V gene TRBV5-1 combines with J gene TRBJ2-5; 14 bases map to TRBD2. Per germline, CDR1 SGHRS and CDR2 YFSETQ. The CDR3 extends over 18 amino acids. Trimming at V came to 4 bases and at J to 0 bases, leaving 8 bases not matched to a gene. The CDR3 coding sequence is TGCGCCAGCAGCGTGGGACTAGCGGGAGTAGGGGACCAAGAGACCCAGTACTTC. It encodes CASSVGLAGVGDQETQYF.

The V and J genes are TRBV30 and TRBJ1-5, with a tentative D call TRBD1 (6 bases). Germline CDR1 is GTSNPN and CDR2 is SVGIG (reference sequence). This CDR3 is 13 amino acids long. The V gene lost 4 bases and the J gene lost 4 bases, with 11 bases spanning the gap. The CDR3 spells CAWNLGGNQPQHF. The CDR3 DNA reads TGTGCCTGGAATCTAGGGGGAAATCAGCCCCAGCATTTT.

This clone was recorded once. The V gene is TRBV2, the J gene TRBJ1-6, with 9 bases identical to TRBD1. CDR3 length: 14 amino acids. The V segment lost 9 bases and the J segment 2 bases; nucleotides outside the gene matches: 2. Germline V gene data show CDR1 as SNHLY and CDR2 as FYNNEI. In nucleotides, the CDR3 is TGTGCCAGTACAGGGGGCGCCTATAATTCACCCCTCCACTTT. Its translation is CASTGGAYNSPLHF.

J is TRBJ2-7 and V is TRBV29-1, with D unclear. V gave up 3 bases and J gave up 5 bases, with 11 bases separating them. This CDR3 spans 12 amino acids. Germline CDR1 reads SQVTM; CDR2 reads ANQGSEA. The DNA for the CDR3 is TGCAGCGTTGAGGAAACAACAGACGAGCAGTACTTC. Translation gives CSVEETTDEQYF.

The chain joins TRBV11-2 to TRBJ2-6; no firm D call. Germline V gene sequence: CDR1 SGHAT, CDR2 FQNNGV. The CDR3 has 16 amino acids. Trimming left V 7 bases short and J 3 bases short, with 16 bases between. CDR3 nucleotide sequence: TGTGCCAGCAACTATTTAGTTTCCGGTGGGGCCAACGTCCTGACTTTC. This codes for CASNYLVSGGANVLTF.

This clone occurred once. The V gene is TRBV28, the J gene TRBJ1-5; 8 bases fit TRBD1. The junction had 6 bases not matched to a gene; V was cut back by 5 bases and J by 3 bases. The germline V gene has CDR1 MDHEN and CDR2 SYDVKM. CDR3 length: 15 residues. The CDR3, as DNA: TGTGCCAGCAGTCTCCCGACAGGGGTCAATCAGCCCCAGCATTTT. It encodes CASSLPTGVNQPQHF.

The gene calls are TRBV6-1 and TRBJ1-5; TRBD1 might be the D (6 bases). Trimming took off 4 bases at V and 7 bases at J, with 32 bases between the two ends. The CDR3 runs to 20 residues. The germline CDR1 and CDR2 sequences are MNHNS and SASEGT. CDR3 sequence (DNA): TGTGCCAGCAGTGCCCTGGGGGGGCCAGGGTTTGCGGGCTCCAGGCAGCCCCAGCATTTT. Encoded protein: CASSALGGPGFAGSRQPQHF.

This clone was picked up a small number of times. The chain has TRBV7-8 and TRBJ1-3; D gene ambiguous. The CDR3 is made up of 16 amino acids. Trimming removed 2 bases at V and 0 bases at J, with 11 bases between. Germline V lookup: CDR1 SGHVS, CDR2 FQNEAQ. The CDR3 region is CASSLLQSSSGNTIYF. CDR3 nucleotides: TGTGCCAGCAGCTTACTACAGTCGAGCTCTGGAAACACCATATATTTT.